This TCR beta chain was found in a study of glioma-infiltrating T cells after dendritic cell vaccination (TCRdb year 2016). In terms of the full investigation: The cohort included approximately 15 glioblastoma patients drawn from Phase I and II dendritic cell vaccination trials, of whom 9 were newly diagnosed and 6 had recurrent disease. Between the early 2000s and the early 2010s, patients were given autologous tumor lysate-pulsed dendritic cell vaccination. The vaccine was prepared from monocyte-derived dendritic cells that were cultured for about 7 days with IL-4 and GM-CSF and then pulsed overnight with autologous tumor lysate. Patients received three intradermal dendritic cell vaccine injections at biweekly intervals in the arm below the axilla. In glioblastoma patients vaccinated with dendritic cells, deep sequencing of TCR beta CDR3 regions served to measure tumor-infiltrating lymphocyte content and to compare repertoires between tumor and blood. Survival after dendritic cell vaccination was correlated with TCR sequencing metrics such as TIL content and the overlap between tumor and blood repertoires. Overall results and qualifications from the work: The TCR overlap response model with three groups was called speculative and said to need prospective validation. The cohort was small and heterogeneous, and full blood and tumor sets were available for few patients, with initial-recurrent tumor pairs available for even fewer patients. TCR clonality showed no direct relationship with survival, which suggests that a diverse polyclonal response may be important. After dendritic cell vaccination, a higher estimated pretreatment TIL content predicted longer time to progression and overall survival.

Note on this clone: Its antigen target is currently unknown. No qualities accompany the bases; no much larger clone lies one base away.

CDR1 and CDR2 are drawn from the germline V gene (reference sequence): SGHNT, YYREEE. For this chain, trimming is 1 base at the V end and 2 bases at the J end, and the number of junction bases without a gene match is 2. From the cysteine up to the phenylalanine, the CDR3 has a length of 16 residues. Kept here is only the CDR3 DNA, which spans 48 bases and is read in frame from base 1. Patients were selected for having adequate residual fresh-frozen tumor tissue and more than two years of available survival data. None of the glioblastoma patients carried an isocitrate dehydrogenase mutation, although molecular status otherwise varied. PBMC were collected before vaccination, two weeks after the third vaccination, and at tumor progression if tumor progression occurred. The Qiagen DNeasy Blood extraction Kit was used for extraction of genomic DNA. TCRB CDR3 regions were amplified from approximately 2 ug genomic DNA, or all available DNA if less, using the immunoSEQ assay. For multiplex PCR, 60 forward primers for TCR V beta segments and 13 reverse primers for J beta segments were used. To estimate the number of reads per starting template, synthetic control templates were added to each sample at limiting dilution. The Illumina HiSeq System generated sequencing reads of 87 bp. On the authors' methods: PCR and sequencing errors were removed by a nearest neighbor algorithm that merged closely related sequences. TCR overlap was measured as the percentage of unique tumor TCR beta sequences that were also present in the peripheral blood of the same patient. The table was pulled from immuneACCESS by TCRdb, which kept in-frame rearrangements only. Such tables lose some clones; where checked, under half of the loss comes from unresolved V genes, and the rest has no known cause. Clone size and the V and J calls come from that table; the DNA yielded D and trimming. A total of some 30,000 clones appear in this sample, roughly 90% of them only once. In total, the top ten clones hold around 2.1% of the sample.

The rearranged segments are TRBV5-4 and TRBJ2-3, with 12 middle bases fitting TRBD2. The receptor comes from a human donor with glioblastoma. Sequenced here: blood, sampled before dendritic cell vaccination. The nucleotides are TGTGCCAGCAGCTTGAGACTAGCGGGGGACACAGATACGCAGTATTTT. Its amino acids are CASSLRLAGDTDTQYF.